This TCR beta chain is drawn from a study of T-cell reconstitution after alpha-beta-depleted transplantation in children. Study-wide points: It was reported that alpha-beta T cells came from several hundred expanded graft clones (about two months after transplant). In some patients, recipient T cells and intrathymic progenitors surviving conditioning explained high day-60 diversity.

This clonotype was recorded at least ten times. The antigen remains unidentified. The CDR3 contains 13 residues. From germline, CDR1 is SQVTM and CDR2 ANQGSEA. Trimming took off 7 bases at V and 3 bases at J, with 16 bases between the two ends. Unique molecular identifiers tagged the TCRbeta library. TCRdb recomputed calls from the PCR reads with MiXCR, one row per CDR3 protein. The profile shows about 300,000 distinct CDR3 sequences, 10% of them singletons. The specimen was PBMCs, collected before TCRalphabeta/CD19-depleted stem cell transplant. The rearrangement links TRBV29-1 to TRBJ2-7, with D maybe TRBD2 (5 bases). The TCR sequence derives from a boy under two years old with acute myeloid leukemia, due to receive a stem cell transplant. The CDR3 protein is CSAWAFGGYEQYF. Written as DNA, the CDR3 is TGCAGCGCCTGGGCTTTTGGAGGCTACGAGCAGTACTTC.